One and the same sample provided the 19 T cell receptor beta chains below, sequenced in a study of PD-L1 blockade in urothelial cancer. The repertoire was sequenced with immunoSEQ multiplex PCR; TCRdb's copy has only in-frame clones and lacks some. This sample has approximately 100,000 clones, with around 82% found just once. Sequenced here: PBMCs, sampled around atezolizumab (anti-PD-L1) treatment. These receptors all come from a man aged 45 to 65 with urothelial cancer.

This chain links TRBV11-2 with TRBJ2-2, with a possible D match to TRBD2 (7 bases). CDR3 length equals 16 residues. Germline CDR1 and CDR2: SGHAT and FQNNGV. With 3 bases removed from V and 4 bases from J, the gap between germline ends came to 15 bases. The CDR3 is CASSLGGGASTGELFF. CDR3 sequence (DNA): TGTGCCAGCAGCTTGGGCGGGGGCGCGTCCACCGGGGAGCTGTTTTTT.

The CDR3 sequence is CASSLASGTQKNIQYF. In nucleotides, the CDR3 is TGTGCCAGCAGCCTCGCTAGCGGGACACAAAAAAACATTCAGTACTTC. The rearrangement joins TRBV21-1 to TRBJ2-4; the table's TRBD2 call for D was not verified on the DNA. TRBV21-1 constitutes a pseudogene. The CDR3 sequence is 16 residues long.

V gene TRBV5-1 combines with J gene TRBJ2-3; weak D call: TRBD2 (7 bases). The CDR3 spans 16 residues. CDR1 and CDR2 from the germline V gene are SGHRS and YFSETQ. Trimming removed 5 bases at V and 1 base at J, with 17 bases between. This CDR3 reads CASREWGGLGTDTQYF. DNA of the CDR3: TGCGCCAGCAGAGAATGGGGGGGGCTCGGCACAGATACGCAGTATTTT. Together with reference TRBV5-1 and TRBJ2-3, the CDR3 gives the full variable domain: KAGVTQTPRYLIKTRGQQVTLSCSPISGHRSVSWYQQTPGQGLQFLFEYFSETQRNKGNFPGRFSGRQFSNSRSEMNVSTLELGDSALYLCASREWGGLGTDTQYFGPGTRLTVL.

This chain connects TRBV30 to TRBJ1-2; weak D call: TRBD1 (6 bases). CDR1 and CDR2 from the germline V gene are GTSNPN and SVGIG (reference sequence). The length of the CDR3 is 11 residues. The V end was cut by 8 bases, the J end by 4 bases, with 11 bases between. Written as DNA, the CDR3 is TGTGCCGTACAGGGATTCTATGGCTACACCTTC. Amino acids: CAVQGFYGYTF.

This rearrangement joins TRBV9 to TRBJ1-6, with D possibly matching TRBD1 (6 bases). The CDR3 sequence is 16 residues long. The V gene lost 0 bases and the J gene lost 6 bases, with 13 bases spanning the gap. The germline V gene has CDR1 SGDLS and CDR2 YYNGEE. CDR3 DNA sequence: TGTGCCAGCAGCGTAGTAGGAGACAGGCGTAATTCACCCCTCCACTTT. Protein product: CASSVVGDRRNSPLHF.

CDR3: CASSRVGALNTEAFF. DNA of the CDR3: TGTGCCAGCAGCCGGGTAGGGGCCCTGAACACTGAAGCTTTCTTT. This chain uses TRBV5-4 with TRBJ1-1, with a tentative D call TRBD1 (5 bases). V lost 4 bases to trimming and J lost 0 bases, with 13 bases between them. This CDR3 is 15 amino acids long. Germline values: CDR1 SGHNT, CDR2 YYREEE (reference sequence).

This rearrangement joins TRBV4-2 to TRBJ1-2; D is unresolved. The germline CDR1 and CDR2 sequences are LGHNA and YNFKEQ. Trimming removed 0 bases from V and 4 bases from J, with 18 bases in between. CDR3 length: 17 amino acids. CDR3 loop: CASSQETRFLNLYGYTF. The CDR3 region has the DNA TGTGCCAGCAGCCAAGAAACCCGCTTCCTAAATCTCTATGGCTACACCTTC.

This clone has more than one count but fewer than ten. The chain is built from TRBV9 and TRBJ2-2, with TRBD2 identical over 8 bases. This CDR3 is built from 16 residues. J gave up 5 bases and V 3 bases, and 9 bases lay outside the gene matches. Germline CDR1 reads SGDLS; CDR2 reads YYNGEE. The CDR3 reads CASSGGLGIRTGELFF. The CDR3 nucleotides are TGTGCCAGCAGCGGGGGACTAGGGATCCGGACCGGGGAGCTGTTTTTT.

The chain combines TRBV6-5 with TRBJ2-3; D is possibly TRBD1 (5 bases). The CDR3 consists of 14 residues. V lost 2 bases and J lost 5, with 11 bases in between. Germline V gene lookup returns CDR1 MNHEY and CDR2 SVGAGI. The CDR3, as DNA: TGTGCCAGCAGTTACAGGTCCAGGGAAGATACGCAGTATTTT. Encoded protein: CASSYRSREDTQYF.

V and J are TRBV28 and TRBJ2-6; TRBD2 is a possible D gene (5 bases). This CDR3 contains 15 residues. Germline V gives CDR1 MDHEN, CDR2 SYDVKM. Trimming stripped 6 bases from V and 2 bases from J, with 11 bases between. The CDR3, as DNA: TGTGCCAGCAGCTACCAGAGGGCTGGGGCCAACGTCCTGACTTTC. Protein product: CASSYQRAGANVLTF.

This clone was counted a single time. This chain links TRBV6-6 with TRBJ1-5; 10 bases are a match to TRBD1. The CDR3 totals 15 residues. With V trimmed by 2 bases and J by 7 bases, 5 bases remained unmatched. Germline assignment: CDR1 MNHNY and CDR2 SVGAGI (reference sequence). The CDR3 region is CASSYGQGGRQPQHF. In DNA, the CDR3 is TGTGCCAGCAGTTACGGACAGGGGGGCAGGCAGCCCCAGCATTTT.

For the CDR3, the DNA is TGTGCCAGCACCGGGTTGGCGGGGGGTTATACGCAGTATTTT. Amino acid sequence: CASTGLAGGYTQYF. The V and J genes are TRBV6-5 and TRBJ2-3; 8 nucleotides line up with TRBD2. The germline V gene encodes CDR1 MNHEY and CDR2 SVGAGI. V trimming: 7 bases; J trimming: 7 bases; junction bases outside the gene matches: 10. CDR3 length: 14 residues.

The chain couples TRBV7-8 to TRBJ1-5; the match to TRBD1 covers 8 bases. The CDR3 spans 16 residues. Looked up from germline, CDR1 is SGHVS and CDR2 is FQNEAQ. V trimming: 1 base; J trimming: 11 bases; junction bases outside the gene matches: 13. Here the CDR3 reads CASSLEGQARGEAQHF. The DNA for the CDR3 is TGTGCCAGCAGCTTAGAGGGACAGGCCCGCGGGGAGGCCCAGCATTTT.

The genes are TRBV20-1 and TRBJ1-1; 7 nucleotides align to TRBD1. With 7 bases clipped from V and 5 bases from J, the junction kept 4 bases outside the gene matches. CDR3 size: 11 residues. The germline V gene has CDR1 DFQATT and CDR2 SNEGSKA (reference sequence). The chain's CDR3 is CSETGVTEAFF. CDR3 bases: TGCAGTGAAACAGGGGTTACTGAAGCTTTCTTT.

The CDR3 reads CASSPPSAYNEQFF. CDR3 coding DNA: TGCGCCAGCAGCCCCCCGTCAGCCTACAATGAGCAGTTCTTC. This chain links TRBV5-1 with TRBJ2-1; D is ambiguous. Trimming stripped 4 bases from V and 2 bases from J, with 10 bases between. The CDR3 loop spans 14 amino acids. Looked up from germline, CDR1 is SGHRS and CDR2 is YFSETQ.

This rearrangement joins TRBV18 to TRBJ2-1, with a weak D call TRBD1 (6 bases). The CDR3 runs to 17 residues. Germline V lookup: CDR1 KGHSH, CDR2 LQKENI. With 5 bases removed from V and 10 bases from J, the gap between germline ends came to 27 bases. CDR3 sequence (DNA): TGTGCCAGCTCAAATTACGGGCCAGGGGCAGTGTTCCGGGAGCAGTTCTTC. This translates into CASSNYGPGAVFREQFF.

The CDR3 DNA reads TGTGCCAGCAGCAATACCCTAGCGGGATACAATGAGCAGTTCTTC. Amino acid sequence: CASSNTLAGYNEQFF. The chain uses TRBV2 and TRBJ2-1, with TRBD2 identical over 9 bases. Trimming at V came to 6 bases and at J to 4 bases, leaving 7 bases not matched to a gene. From germline, CDR1 is SNHLY and CDR2 FYNNEI. CDR3 length: 15 residues.

The rearrangement uses TRBV7-9 and TRBJ1-2, with D maybe TRBD1 (5 bases). The V gene lost 5 bases and the J gene lost 6 bases, with 19 bases spanning the gap. The CDR3 consists of 15 residues. CDR1 and CDR2 (germline): SEHNR, FQNEAQ (reference sequence). CDR3: CASSRPGGSENGYTF. The CDR3 nucleotides read TGTGCCAGCAGCCGCCCCGGGGGGTCTGAGAATGGCTACACCTTC.

The chain employs TRBV27 and TRBJ2-1, with 8 nucleotides matching TRBD1. Germline V gene lookup returns CDR1 MNHEY and CDR2 SMNVEV (reference sequence). The V gene end was trimmed by 5 bases and the J gene end by 5 bases; junction bases not matched to a gene: 2. The CDR3 has 13 amino acids. The DNA for the CDR3 is TGTGCCAGCAGTGCAGGGGGCCACAATGAGCAGTTCTTC. Encoded protein: CASSAGGHNEQFF.